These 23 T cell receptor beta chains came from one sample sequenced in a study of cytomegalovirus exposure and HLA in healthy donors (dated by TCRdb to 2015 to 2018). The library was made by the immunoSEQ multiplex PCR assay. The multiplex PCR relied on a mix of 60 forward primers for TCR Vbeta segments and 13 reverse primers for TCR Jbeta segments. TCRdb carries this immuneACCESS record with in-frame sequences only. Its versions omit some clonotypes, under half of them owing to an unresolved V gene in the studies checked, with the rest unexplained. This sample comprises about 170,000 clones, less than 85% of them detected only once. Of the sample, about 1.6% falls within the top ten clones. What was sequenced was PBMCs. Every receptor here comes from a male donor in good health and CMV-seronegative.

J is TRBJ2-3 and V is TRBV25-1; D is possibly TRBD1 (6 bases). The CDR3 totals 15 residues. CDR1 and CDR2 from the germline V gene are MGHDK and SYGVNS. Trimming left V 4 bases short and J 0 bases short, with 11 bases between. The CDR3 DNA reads TGTGCCAGCAGTGGAGGGGGTTCAAGCACAGATACGCAGTATTTT. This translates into CASSGGGSSTDTQYF.

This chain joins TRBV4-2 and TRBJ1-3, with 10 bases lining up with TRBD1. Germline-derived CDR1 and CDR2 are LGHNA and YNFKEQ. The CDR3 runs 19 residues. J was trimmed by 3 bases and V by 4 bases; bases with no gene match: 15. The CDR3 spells CASSRGDRGKPPLGNTIYF. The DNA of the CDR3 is TGTGCCAGCAGCCGAGGGGACAGGGGAAAACCCCCTCTTGGAAACACCATATATTTT.

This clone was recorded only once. The CDR3 protein is CASSQVQGTGAYEQYF. Here the CDR3 DNA reads TGTGCCAGCAGCCAAGTCCAAGGGACAGGGGCCTACGAGCAGTACTTC. This chain uses TRBV4-2 with TRBJ2-7; the match to TRBD1 covers 10 bases. Germline V gene lookup returns CDR1 LGHNA and CDR2 YNFKEQ. The trim removed 1 base at V and 2 bases at J, leaving 5 bases unmatched. This CDR3 region has 16 residues.

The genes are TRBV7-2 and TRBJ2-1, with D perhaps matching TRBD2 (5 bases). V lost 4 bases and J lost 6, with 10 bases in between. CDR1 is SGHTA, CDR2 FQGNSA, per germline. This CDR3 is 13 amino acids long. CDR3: CASSSGVGNEQFF. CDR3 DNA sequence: TGTGCCAGCAGCTCCGGGGTTGGCAATGAGCAGTTCTTC. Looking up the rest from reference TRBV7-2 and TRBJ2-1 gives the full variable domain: GAGVSQSPSNKVTEKGKDVELRCDPISGHTALYWYRQSLGQGLEFLIYFQGNSAPDKSGLPSDRFSAERTGGSVSTLTIQRTQQEDSAVYLCASSSGVGNEQFFGPGTRLTVL.

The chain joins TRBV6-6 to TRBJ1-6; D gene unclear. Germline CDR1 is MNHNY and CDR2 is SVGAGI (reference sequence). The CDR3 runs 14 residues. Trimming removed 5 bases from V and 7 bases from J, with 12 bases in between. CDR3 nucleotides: TGTGCCAGCAGTCCCTCCCGGGAGAATTCACCCCTCCACTTT. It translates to CASSPSRENSPLHF.

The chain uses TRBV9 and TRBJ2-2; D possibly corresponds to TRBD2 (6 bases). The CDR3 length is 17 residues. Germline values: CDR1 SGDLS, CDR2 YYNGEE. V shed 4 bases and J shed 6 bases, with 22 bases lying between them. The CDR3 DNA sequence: TGTGCCAGCAGCTCCTCAGGTGGAGGGGAGGATGCCGGGGAGCTGTTTTTT. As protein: CASSSSGGGEDAGELFF.

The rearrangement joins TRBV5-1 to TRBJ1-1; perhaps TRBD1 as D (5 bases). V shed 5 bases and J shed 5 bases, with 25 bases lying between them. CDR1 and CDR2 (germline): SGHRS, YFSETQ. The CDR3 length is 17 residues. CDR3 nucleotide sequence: TGCGCCAGCAGTTCAACAGGCGGAACGGTGGGGATGACTGAAGCTTTCTTT. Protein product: CASSSTGGTVGMTEAFF.

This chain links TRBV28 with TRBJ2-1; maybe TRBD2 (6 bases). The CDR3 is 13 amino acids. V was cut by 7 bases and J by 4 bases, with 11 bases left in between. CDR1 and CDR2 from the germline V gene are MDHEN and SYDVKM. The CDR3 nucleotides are TGTGCCAGCATAGCGGACCTTTACAATGAGCAGTTCTTC. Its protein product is CASIADLYNEQFF.

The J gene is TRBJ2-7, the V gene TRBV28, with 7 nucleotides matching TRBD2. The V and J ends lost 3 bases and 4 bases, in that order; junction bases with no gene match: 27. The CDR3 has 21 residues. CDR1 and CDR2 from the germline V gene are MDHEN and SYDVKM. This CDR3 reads CASSFPLPAGFSGPLAYEQYF. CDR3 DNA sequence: TGTGCCAGCAGTTTCCCACTCCCAGCGGGGTTTTCGGGGCCTCTCGCTTACGAGCAGTACTTC. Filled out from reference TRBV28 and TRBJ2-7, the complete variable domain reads DVKVTQSSRYLVKRTGEKVFLECVQDMDHENMFWYRQDPGLGLRLIYFSYDVKMKEKGDIPEGYSVSREKKERFSLILESASTNQTSMYLCASSFPLPAGFSGPLAYEQYFGPGTRLTVT.

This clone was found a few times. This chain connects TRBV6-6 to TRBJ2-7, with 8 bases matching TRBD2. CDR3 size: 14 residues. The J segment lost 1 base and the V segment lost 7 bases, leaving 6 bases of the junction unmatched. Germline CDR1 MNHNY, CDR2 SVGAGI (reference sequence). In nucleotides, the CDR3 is TGTGCCAGCAACGCACTAGCGGAGTCCTACGAGCAGTACTTC. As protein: CASNALAESYEQYF.

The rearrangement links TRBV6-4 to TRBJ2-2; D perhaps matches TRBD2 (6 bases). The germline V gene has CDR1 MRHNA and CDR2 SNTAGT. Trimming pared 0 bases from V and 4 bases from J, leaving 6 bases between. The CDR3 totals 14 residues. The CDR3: CASSDSGGTGELFF. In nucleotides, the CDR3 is TGTGCCAGCAGTGACTCGGGGGGCACCGGGGAGCTGTTTTTT.

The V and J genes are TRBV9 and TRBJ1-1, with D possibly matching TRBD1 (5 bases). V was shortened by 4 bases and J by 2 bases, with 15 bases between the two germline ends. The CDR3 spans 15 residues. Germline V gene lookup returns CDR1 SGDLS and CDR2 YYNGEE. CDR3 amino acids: CASSPRWGGNTEAFF. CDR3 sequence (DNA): TGTGCCAGCAGCCCACGGTGGGGGGGTAACACTGAAGCTTTCTTT.

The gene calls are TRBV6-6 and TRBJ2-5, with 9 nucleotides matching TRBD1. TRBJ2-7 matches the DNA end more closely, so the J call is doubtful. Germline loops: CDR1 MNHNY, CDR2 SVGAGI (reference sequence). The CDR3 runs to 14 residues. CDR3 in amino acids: CASSDRDRAYEQYF. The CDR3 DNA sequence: TGTGCCAGCAGTGACCGGGACAGGGCCTACGAGCAGTACTTC.

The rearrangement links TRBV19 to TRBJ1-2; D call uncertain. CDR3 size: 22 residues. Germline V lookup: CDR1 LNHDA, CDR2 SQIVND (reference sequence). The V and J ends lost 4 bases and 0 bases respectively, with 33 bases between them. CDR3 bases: TGTGCCAGTAGTACCCACGGCGGGGTTAATATAGAACCGGAAAGATCTAACTATGGCTACACCTTC. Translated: CASSTHGGVNIEPERSNYGYTF.

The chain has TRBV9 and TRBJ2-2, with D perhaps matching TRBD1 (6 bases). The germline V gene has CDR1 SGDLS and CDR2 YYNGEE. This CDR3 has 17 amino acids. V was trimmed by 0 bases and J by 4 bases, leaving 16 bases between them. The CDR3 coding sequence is TGTGCCAGCAGCGTAGATGTACAGGGTGGGCTCACCGGGGAGCTGTTTTTT. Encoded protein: CASSVDVQGGLTGELFF.

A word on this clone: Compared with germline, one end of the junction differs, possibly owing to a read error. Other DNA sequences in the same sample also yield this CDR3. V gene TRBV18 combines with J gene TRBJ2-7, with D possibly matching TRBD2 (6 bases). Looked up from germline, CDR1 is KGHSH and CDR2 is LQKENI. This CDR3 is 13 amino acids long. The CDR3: CASSQLLAYEQYF. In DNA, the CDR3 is TGCGCCAGCTCACAACTACTAGCTTACGAGCAGTACTTC.

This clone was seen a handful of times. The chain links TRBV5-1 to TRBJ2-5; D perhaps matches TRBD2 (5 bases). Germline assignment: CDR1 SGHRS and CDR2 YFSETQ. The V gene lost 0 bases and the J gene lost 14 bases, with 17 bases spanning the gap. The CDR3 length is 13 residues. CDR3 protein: CASSLEAGVERYF. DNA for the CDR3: TGCGCCAGCAGCTTGGAAGCCGGGGTAGAAAGATACTTC.

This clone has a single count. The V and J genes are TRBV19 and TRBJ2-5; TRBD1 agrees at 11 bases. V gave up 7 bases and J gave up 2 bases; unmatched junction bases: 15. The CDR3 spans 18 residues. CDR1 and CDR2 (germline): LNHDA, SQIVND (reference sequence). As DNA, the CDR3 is TGTGCCAGTAATACCGGAGCCGGGACAGGGGGAAAACAAGAGACCCAGTACTTC. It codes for CASNTGAGTGGKQETQYF.

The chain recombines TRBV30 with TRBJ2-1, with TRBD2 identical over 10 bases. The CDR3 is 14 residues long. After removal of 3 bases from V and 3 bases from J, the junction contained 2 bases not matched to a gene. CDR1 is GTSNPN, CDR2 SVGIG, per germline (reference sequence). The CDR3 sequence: CAWRSSGSYNEQFF. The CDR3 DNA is TGTGCCTGGAGATCTAGCGGGAGCTACAATGAGCAGTTCTTC.

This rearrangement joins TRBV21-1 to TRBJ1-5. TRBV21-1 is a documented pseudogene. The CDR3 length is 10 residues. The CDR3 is CASPDQPQHF. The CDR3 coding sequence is TGTGCCAGCCCCGATCAGCCCCAGCATTTT.

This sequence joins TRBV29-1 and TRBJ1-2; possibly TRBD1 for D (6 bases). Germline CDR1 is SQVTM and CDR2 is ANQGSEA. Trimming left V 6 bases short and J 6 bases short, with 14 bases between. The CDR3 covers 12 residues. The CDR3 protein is CSVGRQGHGYTF. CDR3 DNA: TGCAGCGTCGGCCGCCAGGGGCATGGCTACACCTTC.

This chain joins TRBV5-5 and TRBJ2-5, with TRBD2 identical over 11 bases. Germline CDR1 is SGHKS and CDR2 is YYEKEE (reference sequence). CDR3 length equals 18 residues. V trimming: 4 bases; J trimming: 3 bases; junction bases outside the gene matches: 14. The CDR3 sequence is CASSRNLLAGGWEETQYF. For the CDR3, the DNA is TGTGCCAGCAGCCGAAACCTCCTAGCGGGAGGATGGGAAGAGACCCAGTACTTC.

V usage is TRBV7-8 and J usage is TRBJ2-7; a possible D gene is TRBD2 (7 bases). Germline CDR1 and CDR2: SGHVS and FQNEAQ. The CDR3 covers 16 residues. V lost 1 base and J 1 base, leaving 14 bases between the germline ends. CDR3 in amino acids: CASSLVGGGMSYEQYF. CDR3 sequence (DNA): TGTGCCAGCAGCTTAGTGGGGGGGGGCATGTCCTACGAGCAGTACTTC.